This TCR beta chain was retrieved from a study of blood T cell repertoires in COVID-19. Original processing notes: Estimation of nucleated cell counts was performed using reference gene primer amplification. Sequencing used immunoSEQ multiplex PCR; TCRdb keeps in-frame clones, though not all of them. D and trimming come from the DNA, and the V and J calls and clone size come from that table. The sample includes 250,000 to 350,000 clones, 80% to 90% of them seen just once. CDR3 size: 15 residues. The germline V gene encodes CDR1 MDHEN and CDR2 SYDVKM. V was pared by 6 bases and J by 6 bases, with 20 bases between.

This TCR was sampled from a woman aged 25 to 45 with active or convalescent COVID-19. The rearrangement uses TRBV28 and TRBJ1-1; maybe TRBD1 (6 bases). The sequenced sample was peripheral blood. This chain's CDR3 is CASSFYRDPLPEAFF. For the CDR3, the DNA is TGTGCCAGCAGCTTCTACAGGGATCCATTGCCTGAAGCTTTCTTT. Based on the CDR3 plus reference TRBV28 and TRBJ1-1, the full variable domain is DVKVTQSSRYLVKRTGEKVFLECVQDMDHENMFWYRQDPGLGLRLIYFSYDVKMKEKGDIPEGYSVSREKKERFSLILESASTNQTSMYLCASSFYRDPLPEAFFGQGTRLTVV.